This TCR beta chain was sequenced in a study of blood T cell repertoires in COVID-19. The wider study: Samples taken during acute and convalescent COVID-19 were collected in the United States, Italy and Spain. PBMCs, B-cell-depleted T cells, or T cells were the source of the cDNA or gDNA that made up the material.

The germline gives CDR1 MNHEY, CDR2 SVGAGI. CDR3 length equals 15 residues. The V gene lost 2 bases and the J gene lost 5 bases, with 15 bases spanning the gap. This clone appeared a single time. In the authors' workflow: Estimates of nucleated cell counts were drawn from the amplification of reference gene primers. Clones were read by immunoSEQ multiplex PCR, and TCRdb kept only the in-frame ones, dropping some. V, J and clone size are taken as reported in that table, and D and trimming were inferred from the DNA itself. The sample records around 250,000 clones, roughly 85% being singletons. The chain couples TRBV6-5 to TRBJ1-1, with a weak D call TRBD1 (5 bases). Material: peripheral blood. The receptor was derived from a woman in her late teens or twenties with acute or convalescent COVID-19. In DNA, the CDR3 is TGTGCCAGCAGTTACACGGGGGGATCTGTGACTGAAGCTTTCTTT. Translated: CASSYTGGSVTEAFF.